The present T cell receptor beta chain was sequenced within a study of blood T cell repertoires in COVID-19. Per the original methods: Nucleated cell number was recorded as an estimate derived from reference gene primer amplification. Profiled with immunoSEQ multiplex PCR; TCRdb holds only in-frame clones, not every one. V and J calls and clone size are given by that table; D and trimming were obtained from the DNA. Of 200,000 to 250,000 clones listed, approximately 80% are singletons. This clone was observed a few times. This CDR3 spans 14 amino acids. The V end lost 2 bases, the J end lost 6 bases, and 13 bases lay between the germline ends. Per the germline V gene, CDR1 is LNHDA and CDR2 is SQIVND (reference sequence).

This sequence was found in a man aged 30 to 39 with acute COVID-19. The sequenced sample was PBMCs or T cells enriched from blood (not recorded which). The chain links TRBV19 to TRBJ1-1; D perhaps matches TRBD1 (5 bases). Written as DNA, the CDR3 is TGTGCCAGTAGTATATTCGGACACGGATCTGAAGCTTTCTTT. This encodes CASSIFGHGSEAFF.